This T cell receptor beta chain came from a study of cytotoxic CD8 clonotypes in ibrutinib-treated CLL. On the study more broadly: The taking of response samples occurred after a median about 12 months of treatment, with a range of 6 to 36. There were, on average, approximately 260,000 productive templates and approximately 94,000 productive rearrangements per sample. Study results and caveats: Clonality went higher at ibrutinib response and then dropped back toward baseline at progression.

This clone was counted a few times. Antigen specificity is unknown. Sequencing used immunoSEQ multiplex PCR; TCRdb keeps in-frame clones, though not all of them. The table lists approximately 100,000 clones, over 60% of them singletons. This TCR was sampled from a human donor with chronic lymphocytic leukemia. Sequences were derived from PBMCs, sampled after 24 months of ibrutinib treatment.

The CDR3 DNA is TGTGCCAGCAGCGTAGATGAGTGGTATGGCTACACCTTC. The encoded protein is CASSVDEWYGYTF. This rearrangement joins TRBV9 to TRBJ1-2; no firm D call. Germline loops: CDR1 SGDLS, CDR2 YYNGEE. Between the trimmed V and J ends, which lost 0 bases and 5 bases, there was a span of 8 bases. This CDR3 is built from 13 residues.